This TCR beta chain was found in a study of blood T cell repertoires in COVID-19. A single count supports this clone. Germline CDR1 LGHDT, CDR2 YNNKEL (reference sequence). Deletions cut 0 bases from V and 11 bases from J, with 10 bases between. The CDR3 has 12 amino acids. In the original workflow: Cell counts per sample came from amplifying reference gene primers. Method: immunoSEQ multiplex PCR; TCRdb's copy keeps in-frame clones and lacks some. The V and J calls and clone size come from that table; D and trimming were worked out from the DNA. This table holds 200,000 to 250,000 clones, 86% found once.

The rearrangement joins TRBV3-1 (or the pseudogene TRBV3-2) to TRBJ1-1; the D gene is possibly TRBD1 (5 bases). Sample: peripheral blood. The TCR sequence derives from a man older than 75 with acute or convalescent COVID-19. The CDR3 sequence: CASSQDGRDAFF. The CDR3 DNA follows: TGTGCCAGCAGCCAAGACGGCAGGGATGCTTTCTTT.